This TCR beta chain came from a study of blood T cell repertoires in COVID-19. Overall study context: PBMCs, B-cell-depleted T cells, or T cells provided the cDNA or gDNA that made up the material.

In the source study's methods: It was from reference gene primer amplification that nucleated cell counts were estimated. The method was immunoSEQ multiplex PCR; TCRdb's version includes in-frame clones alone and lacks a portion of them. V and J calls plus clone size are reproduced from that table; the DNA served to infer D and trimming. This table has over 100,000 clones, nearly 85% appearing once. CDR3 length: 17 amino acids. Germline V gives CDR1 SGHNT, CDR2 YYREEE (reference sequence). V gave up 4 bases and J gave up 1 base; unmatched junction bases: 8. This chain joins TRBV5-4 and TRBJ2-3, with 11 nucleotides matching TRBD2. Sequencing was performed on peripheral blood. This clonotype was sampled from a woman aged 45-60 years with acute or convalescent COVID-19. The CDR3 region has the DNA TGTGCCAGCAGCCTCCGACTAGCGGGGTGGGGCACAGATACGCAGTATTTT. This sequence encodes CASSLRLAGWGTDTQYF. Full variable domain (missing parts from reference TRBV5-4 and TRBJ2-3): ETGVTQSPTHLIKTRGQQVTLRCSSQSGHNTVSWYQQALGQGPQFIFQYYREEENGRGNFPPRFSGLQFPNYSSELNVNALELDDSALYLCASSLRLAGWGTDTQYFGPGTRLTVL.